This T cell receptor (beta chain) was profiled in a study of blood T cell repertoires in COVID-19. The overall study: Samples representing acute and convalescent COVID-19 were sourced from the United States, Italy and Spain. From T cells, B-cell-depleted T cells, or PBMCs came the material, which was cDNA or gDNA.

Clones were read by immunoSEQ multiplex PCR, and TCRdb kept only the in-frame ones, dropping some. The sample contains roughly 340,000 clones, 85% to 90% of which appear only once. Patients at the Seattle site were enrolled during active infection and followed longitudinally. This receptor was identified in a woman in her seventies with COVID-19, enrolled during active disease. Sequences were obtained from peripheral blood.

The DNA for the CDR3 is TGTGCCAGCACCGAGTCGAACACTGAAGCTTTCTTT. The encoded protein is CASTESNTEAFF. V usage is TRBV5-5 and J usage is TRBJ1-1; no definite D call. V lost 6 bases and J lost 1, with 7 bases in between. There are 12 residues in the CDR3. The germline V gene encodes CDR1 SGHKS and CDR2 YYEKEE (reference sequence).